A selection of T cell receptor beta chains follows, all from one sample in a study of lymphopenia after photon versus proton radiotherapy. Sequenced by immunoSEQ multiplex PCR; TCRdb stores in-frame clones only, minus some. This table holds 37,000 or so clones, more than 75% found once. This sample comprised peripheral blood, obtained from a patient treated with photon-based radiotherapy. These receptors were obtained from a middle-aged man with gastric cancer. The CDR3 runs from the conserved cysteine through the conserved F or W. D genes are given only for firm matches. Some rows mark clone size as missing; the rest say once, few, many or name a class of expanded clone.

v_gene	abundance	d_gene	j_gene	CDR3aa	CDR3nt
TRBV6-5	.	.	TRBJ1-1	CAISRWSDTEAFF	TGTGCCATTAGCAGGTGGTCCGACACTGAAGCTTTCTTT
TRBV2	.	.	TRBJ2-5	CASTPDIKETQYF	TGTGCCAGCACTCCCGACATCAAAGAGACCCAGTACTTC
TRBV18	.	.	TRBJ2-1	CASSPVPTDHNEQFF	TGTGCCAGCTCACCAGTTCCTACGGACCACAATGAGCAGTTCTTC
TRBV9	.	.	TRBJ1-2	CASSVGVGGYTF	TGTGCCAGCAGCGTGGGGGTTGGTGGCTACACCTTC
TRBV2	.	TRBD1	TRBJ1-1	CASSPGTGRPNTEAFF	TGTGCCAGCAGTCCCGGGACAGGGAGACCTAACACTGAAGCTTTCTTT
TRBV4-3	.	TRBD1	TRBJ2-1	CASSQGTGGWNEQFF	TGCGCCAGCAGCCAAGGTACAGGGGGATGGAATGAGCAGTTCTTC
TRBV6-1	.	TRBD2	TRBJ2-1	CASSELGTSGRYSYNEQFF	TGTGCCAGCAGTGAATTGGGGACTAGCGGGAGGTACTCCTACAATGAGCAGTTCTTC
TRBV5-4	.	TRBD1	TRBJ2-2	CASSWDSANTGELFF	TGTGCCAGCAGCTGGGACAGCGCGAACACCGGGGAGCTGTTTTTT
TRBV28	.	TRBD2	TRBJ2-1	CASSWSVAGHNEQFF	TGTGCCAGCAGTTGGTCCGTAGCGGGGCACAATGAGCAGTTCTTC
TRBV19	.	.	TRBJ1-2	CASSIGGFGGYTF	TGTGCCAGTAGTATCGGGGGTTTTGGTGGCTACACCTTC
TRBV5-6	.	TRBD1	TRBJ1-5	CASSLFGQGNNQPQHF	TGTGCCAGCAGCTTGTTTGGACAGGGTAACAATCAGCCCCAGCATTTT
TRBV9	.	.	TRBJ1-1	CASSEGGGTEAFF	TGTGCCAGCAGCGAGGGGGGCGGCACTGAAGCTTTCTTT
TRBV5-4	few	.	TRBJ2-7	CASSLGGVSEQYF	TGTGCCAGCAGCCTCGGGGGCGTTAGCGAGCAGTACTTC
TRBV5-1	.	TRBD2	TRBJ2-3	CASSLGGLAEGYF	TGCGCCAGCAGCTTGGGTGGACTAGCGGAGGGGTATTTT
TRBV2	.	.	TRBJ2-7	CASSDNRIAYEQYF	TGTGCCAGCAGTGATAACAGGATCGCCTACGAGCAGTACTTC
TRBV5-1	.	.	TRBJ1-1	CASSLWARNTEAFF	TGCGCCAGCAGCTTGTGGGCTCGGAACACTGAAGCTTTCTTT
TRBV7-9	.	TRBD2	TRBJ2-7	CASSLVASGSYEQYF	TGTGCCAGCAGCTTAGTAGCTAGCGGGAGTTACGAGCAGTACTTC
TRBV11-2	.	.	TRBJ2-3	CASSPQASTDTQYF	TGTGCCAGCAGCCCCCAGGCCAGCACAGATACGCAGTATTTT
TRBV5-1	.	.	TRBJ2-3	CASSLGGFTDTQYF	TGCGCCAGCAGCTTGGGTGGGTTCACAGATACGCAGTATTTT
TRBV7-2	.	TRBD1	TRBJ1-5	CASSLGGGRQPQHF	TGTGCCAGCAGCTTAGGAGGGGGCAGACAGCCCCAGCATTTT
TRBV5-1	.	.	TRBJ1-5	CASSLEQGDQPQHF	TGCGCCAGCAGCTTGGAGCAGGGCGATCAGCCCCAGCATTTT
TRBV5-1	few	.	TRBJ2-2	CASSLTGANTGELFF	TGCGCCAGCAGCTTGACGGGGGCGAACACCGGGGAGCTGTTTTTT
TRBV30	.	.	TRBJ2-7	CAWRAIQGYEQYF	TGTGCCTGGAGGGCAATACAGGGCTACGAGCAGTACTTC
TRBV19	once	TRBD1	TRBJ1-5	CASSIESRGRQPQHF	TGTGCCAGTAGTATAGAAAGCAGGGGGCGTCAGCCCCAGCATTTT
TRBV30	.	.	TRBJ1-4	CAWKRRRGATNEKLFF	TGTGCCTGGAAAAGGAGGCGGGGAGCAACTAATGAAAAACTGTTTTTT
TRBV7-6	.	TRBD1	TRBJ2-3	CASSLVTGGTDTQYF	TGTGCCAGCAGCTTAGTGACAGGGGGCACAGATACGCAGTATTTT
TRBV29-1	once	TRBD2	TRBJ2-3	CSVGGLAGVSTDTQYF	TGCAGCGTTGGGGGACTAGCGGGAGTGAGCACAGATACGCAGTATTTT
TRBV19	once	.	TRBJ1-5	CASSIDPTVPQHF	TGTGCCAGTAGTATAGATCCGACGGTGCCCCAGCATTTT
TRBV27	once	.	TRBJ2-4	CASIEQAGNIQYF	TGTGCCAGCATAGAGCAGGCGGGAAACATTCAGTACTTC
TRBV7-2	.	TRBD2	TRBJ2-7	CASSTPGLAGPYEQYF	TGTGCCAGCAGTACACCGGGACTAGCGGGACCTTACGAGCAGTACTTC
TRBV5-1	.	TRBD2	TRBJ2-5	CASSSGTSERETQYF	TGCGCCAGCAGCTCCGGGACTAGCGAACGGGAGACCCAGTACTTC
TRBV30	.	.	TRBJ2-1	CAWSGTGRSYNEQFF	TGTGCCTGGAGTGGTACAGGGCGCTCCTACAATGAGCAGTTCTTC
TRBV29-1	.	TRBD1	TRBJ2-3	CSAQGASTQYF	TGCAGCGCTCAGGGGGCAAGTACGCAGTATTTT